Listed here are 16 T cell receptor beta chains from one sample, sequenced in a study of T cell responses to AZD1222 COVID-19 vaccine. Assay: immunoSEQ multiplex PCR; the TCRdb copy retains only in-frame clones and omits some. This table has about 120,000 clones, 93% appearing once. The sequencing here drew on peripheral blood, taken on day 0 of AZD1222 vaccination. Receptor source: an adult in good health.

The rearrangement joins TRBV27 to TRBJ2-1, with 12 bases aligning to TRBD2. CDR1 and CDR2 (germline): MNHEY, SMNVEV (reference sequence). CDR3 length equals 16 residues. Trimming cost V 6 bases and J 8 bases; bases outside gene matches: 11. CDR3 residues: CASSGLAGSRWYEQFF. The CDR3 DNA reads TGTGCCAGCAGCGGACTAGCGGGATCAAGGTGGTATGAGCAGTTCTTC.

This chain links TRBV28 with TRBJ1-6; D unclear. In germline, CDR1 is MDHEN, CDR2 SYDVKM. This CDR3 has 14 amino acids. Trimming removed 5 bases at V and 10 bases at J, with 15 bases between. Here the CDR3 DNA reads TGTGCCAGCAGTCCAAAGGCAGGAAGGTCACCCCTCCACTTT. It specifies CASSPKAGRSPLHF. The whole variable domain, remainder taken from reference TRBV28 and TRBJ1-6, is DVKVTQSSRYLVKRTGEKVFLECVQDMDHENMFWYRQDPGLGLRLIYFSYDVKMKEKGDIPEGYSVSREKKERFSLILESASTNQTSMYLCASSPKAGRSPLHFGNGTRLTVT.

The V gene is TRBV7-9, the J gene TRBJ1-5, with D perhaps matching TRBD1 (5 bases). CDR3 length equals 14 residues. Trimming shortened V by 5 bases and J by 3 bases, and 11 bases separated the two germline ends. CDR1 SEHNR and CDR2 FQNEAQ come from the germline V gene (reference sequence). This CDR3 reads CASSHGHINQPQHF. Here the CDR3 DNA reads TGTGCCAGCAGCCACGGACACATCAATCAGCCCCAGCATTTT.

The rearrangement joins TRBV29-1 to TRBJ1-6, with D possibly being TRBD1 (5 bases). CDR1 is SQVTM, CDR2 ANQGSEA, per germline. The CDR3 totals 11 residues. V was pared by 7 bases and J by 7 bases, with 8 bases between. CDR3 in amino acids: CSGGQNSPLHF. CDR3 DNA: TGCAGCGGGGGCCAGAATTCACCCCTCCACTTT.

The chain is built from TRBV6-1 and TRBJ1-2; D gene unclear. Between the trimmed V and J ends, which lost 3 bases and 7 bases, there was a span of 9 bases. Germline V gene lookup returns CDR1 MNHNS and CDR2 SASEGT. This CDR3 has 12 amino acids. CDR3 region: CASSEALGGYTF. CDR3 in DNA: TGTGCCAGCAGTGAGGCACTGGGTGGCTACACCTTC.

The chain recombines TRBV27 with TRBJ1-5; perhaps TRBD1 as D (5 bases). The V and J ends lost 2 bases and 1 base respectively, with 6 bases between them. This CDR3 has 14 amino acids. Germline CDR1 and CDR2: MNHEY and SMNVEV (reference sequence). The CDR3 is CASSLGGSNQPQHF. In DNA form, the CDR3 reads TGTGCCAGCAGTTTAGGGGGGAGCAATCAGCCCCAGCATTTT.

The J gene is TRBJ2-3, the V gene TRBV19; no reliable D call. The CDR3 loop spans 14 amino acids. CDR1 and CDR2 (germline): LNHDA, SQIVND (reference sequence). The V gene lost 6 bases and the J gene lost 5 bases, with 15 bases spanning the gap. The CDR3 DNA reads as TGTGCCAGTAGCGGCAGTGGGTCGAGAGATACGCAGTATTTT. As protein: CASSGSGSRDTQYF.

The V gene is TRBV5-6, the J gene TRBJ2-5, with D hard to call. The germline CDR1 and CDR2 sequences are SGHDT and YYEEEE. The CDR3 sequence is 14 residues long. Trimming shortened V by 0 bases and J by 0 bases, and 6 bases separated the two germline ends. In DNA form, the CDR3 reads TGTGCCAGCAGCTTGGTACAAAACCAAGAGACCCAGTACTTC. It codes for CASSLVQNQETQYF. Drawing the rest from reference TRBV5-6 and TRBJ2-5, the complete variable domain is DAGVTQSPTHLIKTRGQQVTLRCSPKSGHDTVSWYQQALGQGPQFIFQYYEEEERQRGNFPDRFSGHQFPNYSSELNVNALLLGDSALYLCASSLVQNQETQYFGPGTRLLVL.

This clone was recorded only once. Here the CDR3 DNA reads TGCAGTGCTAGTTGGTGGGGACACCCCGGGGGCTACACCTTC. Amino acid sequence: CSASWWGHPGGYTF. V usage is TRBV20-1 and J usage is TRBJ1-2; possibly TRBD1 for D (6 bases). The CDR3 covers 14 residues. Germline V lookup: CDR1 DFQATT, CDR2 SNEGSKA (reference sequence). Trimming pared 3 bases from V and 8 bases from J, leaving 19 bases between.

The rearrangement uses TRBV10-2 and TRBJ2-2, with 10 bases matching TRBD1. In germline, CDR1 is WSHSY, CDR2 SAAADI. The CDR3 is 14 amino acids. The junction had 5 bases not matched to a gene; V was cut back by 8 bases and J by 5 bases. The DNA of the CDR3 is TGCGCCAGCGTAGGGACAGGGGTTACCGGGGAGCTGTTTTTT. As protein: CASVGTGVTGELFF.

This chain links TRBV19 with TRBJ1-1, with D perhaps TRBD1 (6 bases). CDR1 LNHDA and CDR2 SQIVND come from the germline V gene (reference sequence). The CDR3 spans 15 residues. The V and J ends lost 2 bases and 0 bases respectively, with 10 bases between them. CDR3 bases: TGTGCCAGTAGTATAATGGGGGCCATGAACACTGAAGCTTTCTTT. Translating gives CASSIMGAMNTEAFF.

This chain links TRBV11-2 with TRBJ2-2; D might be TRBD1 or TRBD2, each matching 5 bases. Germline-derived CDR1 and CDR2 are SGHAT and FQNNGV. V lost 1 base, J lost 3 bases, and 18 bases lay in between. CDR3 length: 18 amino acids. CDR3 in DNA: TGTGCCAGCAGCTTAGGGTTCGGGGACCCCCGCTACACCGGGGAGCTGTTTTTT. This codes for CASSLGFGDPRYTGELFF.

The chain couples TRBV18 to TRBJ1-5; D gene ambiguous. Trimming took 3 bases from V and 6 from J, leaving 9 bases between them. Germline CDR1 reads KGHSH; CDR2 reads LQKENI. This CDR3 spans 13 amino acids. The CDR3 nucleotides are TGTGCCAGCTCACCGGCGAGGGTTCAGCCCCAGCATTTT. It yields the protein CASSPARVQPQHF.

The chain couples TRBV19 to TRBJ2-6; D is unclear. Germline loops: CDR1 LNHDA, CDR2 SQIVND (reference sequence). The CDR3 runs to 15 residues. Trimming took 5 bases from V and 1 from J, leaving 9 bases between them. This chain's CDR3 is CASSFDRSGANVLTF. CDR3 nucleotide sequence: TGTGCCAGTAGTTTCGATCGGTCTGGGGCCAACGTCCTGACTTTC.

This rearrangement joins TRBV5-6 to TRBJ1-2; perhaps TRBD1 as D (6 bases). With 1 base removed from V and 2 bases from J, the gap between germline ends came to 12 bases. From germline, CDR1 is SGHDT and CDR2 YYEEEE. CDR3 size: 15 residues. The CDR3 nucleotides read TGTGCCAGCAGCTTGTTAGGGGGGTGGAACTATGGCTACACCTTC. The encoded protein is CASSLLGGWNYGYTF.

This chain joins TRBV10-3 and TRBJ2-1; D is undetermined. The CDR3 length is 13 residues. Per the germline V gene, CDR1 is ENHRY and CDR2 is SYGVKD. Trimming took off 11 bases at V and 5 bases at J, with 16 bases between the two ends. Written as DNA, the CDR3 is TGTGCCTCCTCCCAAGAAGGCAACAATGAGCAGTTCTTC. This encodes CASSQEGNNEQFF.